This T cell receptor (beta chain) was identified during a study of shared clonotypes between healthy human individuals (dated by TCRdb to about 2020). For context, the study as a whole: The cohort included three men and a couple of women between 18 and 49 years of age. Each donor's leukapheresis produced roughly between roughly 0.85 and 9.5 billion PBMCs. The study deeply sequenced blood TCR repertoires of about 5 healthy adults to estimate repertoire size and the extent of clonotype sharing between individuals. Per donor, three plates each were used for CD4 naive and CD4 memory, two for CD8 naive, and one for CD8 memory. Different laboratories and diverse techniques were used to prepare libraries and sequence TCR repertoires, to increase sequencing depth and limit assay-specific biases.

A remark on this clone: The specificity of this receptor is unknown. The input lacks base qualities; no much larger clone sits a single base away. Other DNA variants within this sample encode the same CDR3.

What the authors observed across the whole study: Naive subsets generally had larger estimated clonotype richness than memory subsets. Rarefaction of sorted-subset datasets indicated incomplete sequencing despite the large sequencing depth. Sharing across a few donors was observed for approximately 4.6% of naive CD4, 3.5% of naive CD8, 2.3% of memory CD4, and approximately 0.41% of memory CD8 clonotypes. Based on pairwise subsampling, the degree of clonotype sharing among donors was expected to be affected by sequencing depth. Because the study included a small number of donors, the genetic and exposure-history diversity represented was limited. Sampling was restricted to blood, and TCR repertoires in tissue are likely to differ from TCR repertoires in blood. Higher generation probabilities were observed for clonotypes shared by all four sorted-subset donors than for non-shared clonotypes.

Using the deep immunoSEQ assay, TCR CDR3 regions were amplified from genomic DNA by multiplex PCR. Genomic DNA extracted from each cell subset was distributed evenly over all wells of several immunoSEQ 96-well plates, and each plate served as one replicate. For sorted subsets, 200 to 250 ng genomic DNA, equal to some 30,000 T cell genomes, was loaded into each replicate PCR. The purified libraries were quantified using a Qubit 3.0 fluorometer, sized with a Bioanalyzer 2100, and then quantified again using the KAPA Library Quantification kit. Every immunoSEQ 96-well plate was sequenced on a separate single-read 150-cycle Illumina NextSeq 550 flow cell. As for the authors' bioinformatics: Because the immunoSEQ output included only junctional sequences and no quality scores, the filtering could not be the same as the filtering used for full-length reads. To assign V/J genes and CDR3, sequences were annotated using PyIR, a Python wrapper for IgBLAST v1.9, with IMGT germline references. Reads with weak V/J assignments (E-value above 1e-6), missing CDR3, stop codons, out-of-frame junctions, or ambiguous translated residues were removed. A V3J clonotype was defined by an identical inferred V gene, J gene, and CDR3 amino acid sequence. The percentage overlap between two repertoires was calculated by dividing the number of shared unique clonotypes by the size of the smaller repertoire. Repertoire richness was assessed with RTK rarefaction, the Chao1 estimator, and Recon v2.1 estimates of unobserved clonotypes. Generation probabilities for all TCRbeta clonotypes obtained by the gDNA method from a few donors were computed using OLGA. Not all clones reach the TCRdb copy of this immuneACCESS table, which keeps in-frame sequences only. Checked studies attribute under half of the gap to unresolved V genes and leave the rest unexplained. The V and J calls and clone size are taken from that table; D and trimming were inferred from the DNA. This sample has approximately 720,000 clones in its table, and 92% of those were observed once. The ten largest clonotypes hold 24% of the sample.

CD8 naive samples consisted of CD45RO-negative cells that were positively selected for CCR7, yielding a CD45RA+CCR7+ population without TemRA cells. The donors were healthy, HIV-negative adults with no recently reported acute infections or vaccinations. Every donor was a Caucasian adult residing in Nashville, Tennessee, USA. After blood collection by leukapheresis, PBMCs were isolated using Ficoll-Histopaque density gradient centrifugation and then cryopreserved in the vapor phase of liquid nitrogen. Analytical flow cytometry was used to check the purity and quantity of every magnetically sorted T cell population. Genomic DNA was isolated from each sorted fraction and quantified by UV absorbance on a Nanodrop 2000c. Sequencing input: naive CD8+ T cells sorted from blood. According to the study, the label for this sample's cell subset or site signals: CD45RA+CCR7+. The TCR was taken from a man younger than 45 in good health.

The DNA sequence is TGTGCCAGCGGCTACGAGCAGTACTTC. This is translated as CASGYEQYF. In this chain, TRBV9 is recombined with TRBJ2-7, with the D gene call left open. V is pared back by 7 bases and J by 3 bases, with 2 bases lying between the germline termini. The CDR3 measures 9 amino acids from cysteine to phenylalanine. CDR3 DNA is the only sequence kept; it has 27 bases, read in frame from the first base. The germline V gene encodes CDR1 SGDLS and CDR2 YYNGEE. With the portions outside the CDR3 filled from the reference TRBV9 and TRBJ2-7 genes, the complete variable region becomes DSGVTQTPKHLITATGQRVTLRCSPRSGDLSVYWYQQSLDQGLQFLIQYYNGEERAKGNILERFSAQQFPDLHSELNLSSLELGDSALYFCASGYEQYFGPGTRLTVT.